The 27 T cell receptor beta chains presented below share a single source sample, sequenced in a study of blood T cell repertoires in COVID-19. TCRdb keeps only in-frame clones here, not all; method: immunoSEQ multiplex PCR. The table has 100,000 to 130,000 clones, over 60% seen once. The sequenced sample was peripheral blood. Source of these receptors: a man in his 70s with acute or convalescent COVID-19.

The chain recombines TRBV6-1 with TRBJ2-2; D is uncertain. Germline V gives CDR1 MNHNS, CDR2 SASEGT. This CDR3 has 16 residues. Trimming cost V 2 bases and J 0 bases, with 10 bases left between them. The CDR3 spells CASSETAIANTGELFF. CDR3 DNA sequence: TGTGCCAGCAGTGAAACCGCTATCGCGAACACCGGGGAGCTGTTTTTT.

The gene calls are TRBV5-6 and TRBJ2-1, with D possibly TRBD1 on 6 matching bases. CDR1 SGHDT and CDR2 YYEEEE come from the germline V gene. The CDR3 contains 15 residues. Trimming shortened V by 1 base and J by 10 bases, and 18 bases separated the two germline ends. The CDR3 loop is CASSLYELTGREQFF. As DNA, the CDR3 is TGTGCCAGCAGCTTGTACGAGTTAACAGGGAGAGAGCAGTTCTTC.

The CDR3 DNA sequence: TGTGCCAGCAGCCAAGACTTTGTGAGGAATGAGCAGTTCTTC. Translated: CASSQDFVRNEQFF. The chain is built from TRBV3-1 (or the pseudogene TRBV3-2) and TRBJ2-1; D gene unclear. The germline V gene has CDR1 LGHDT and CDR2 YNNKEL (reference sequence). V lost 0 bases and J lost 7, with 10 bases in between. The CDR3 loop spans 14 amino acids.

The table lists this clone with a count of one. The chain uses TRBV5-1 and TRBJ1-4, with 8 bases matching TRBD1. With V trimmed by 7 bases and J by 7 bases, 6 bases remained unmatched. Germline loops: CDR1 SGHRS, CDR2 YFSETQ. This CDR3 has 13 amino acids. CDR3 residues: CASGQGDGEKLFF. In DNA form, the CDR3 reads TGCGCCAGCGGACAGGGAGATGGTGAAAAACTGTTTTTT. The full variable domain, rest sourced from reference TRBV5-1 and TRBJ1-4, is KAGVTQTPRYLIKTRGQQVTLSCSPISGHRSVSWYQQTPGQGLQFLFEYFSETQRNKGNFPGRFSGRQFSNSRSEMNVSTLELGDSALYLCASGQGDGEKLFFGSGTQLSVL.

The chain links TRBV7-2 to TRBJ2-2; 11 bases align to TRBD2. CDR3 length: 16 amino acids. The V and J ends lost 5 bases and 4 bases, in that order; junction bases with no gene match: 6. The germline V gene has CDR1 SGHTA and CDR2 FQGNSA. CDR3: CASSPRLAGSTGELFF. The CDR3 nucleotides read TGTGCCAGCAGCCCCCGACTAGCGGGGAGCACCGGGGAGCTGTTTTTT.

Only one count was recorded for this clone. This chain connects TRBV7-2 to TRBJ2-7; D perhaps matches TRBD1 (6 bases). CDR3 length: 13 amino acids. The germline V gene has CDR1 SGHTA and CDR2 FQGNSA. The V end was cut by 5 bases, the J end by 12 bases, with 20 bases between. CDR3 bases: TGTGCCAGCAGCCCTGAACCGACAGGCCTTAGGTACTTC. Translation: CASSPEPTGLRYF.

The rearrangement joins TRBV9 to TRBJ2-5; D may be TRBD1 (6 bases). Germline loops: CDR1 SGDLS, CDR2 YYNGEE. Trimming cost V 1 base and J 3 bases, with 10 bases left between them. This CDR3 is built from 14 residues. The CDR3 loop is CASSVQGWEETQYF. In DNA form, the CDR3 reads TGTGCCAGCAGCGTACAGGGGTGGGAAGAGACCCAGTACTTC.

This clone has only a few counts. The V and J genes are TRBV19 and TRBJ1-3, with D perhaps matching TRBD1 (6 bases). Trimming pared 4 bases from V and 0 bases from J, leaving 7 bases between. CDR1 and CDR2 from the germline V gene are LNHDA and SQIVND (reference sequence). CDR3 length equals 14 residues. This CDR3 is CASSRQVSGNTIYF. In nucleotides, the CDR3 is TGTGCCAGTAGTAGACAGGTCTCTGGAAACACCATATATTTT.

The chain links TRBV9 to TRBJ1-5, with a weak D call TRBD1 (5 bases). V was clipped by 2 bases and J by 2 bases, with 11 bases between them. CDR3 size: 15 residues. Germline CDR1 is SGDLS and CDR2 is YYNGEE. The CDR3 here is CASSVGGGGNQPQHF. The DNA of the CDR3 is TGTGCCAGCAGCGTTGGCGGGGGTGGCAATCAGCCCCAGCATTTT. Supplemented by reference TRBV9 and TRBJ1-5, the full variable domain reads DSGVTQTPKHLITATGQRVTLRCSPRSGDLSVYWYQQSLDQGLQFLIQYYNGEERAKGNILERFSAQQFPDLHSELNLSSLELGDSALYFCASSVGGGGNQPQHFGDGTRLSIL.

V usage is TRBV9 and J usage is TRBJ1-2; D gene unclear. Germline assignment: CDR1 SGDLS and CDR2 YYNGEE. The CDR3 has 12 amino acids. The V and J ends lost 2 bases and 5 bases respectively, with 7 bases between them. CDR3 sequence: CASSVQKYGYTF. CDR3 sequence (DNA): TGTGCCAGCAGCGTTCAGAAGTATGGCTACACCTTC.

The chain employs TRBV5-3 and TRBJ1-3, with D unresolved. TRBV5-3 is reported as an ORF; its role is uncertain. This CDR3 comprises 15 residues. The ends were cut back, 1 base at V and 4 bases at J, with 12 bases in the middle. In DNA, the CDR3 is TGTGCCAGAAGCTTGTGGTCGGCGGGCGGAAACACCATATATTTT. This codes for CARSLWSAGGNTIYF.

V and J are TRBV19 and TRBJ1-5; perhaps TRBD1 as D (6 bases). CDR1 LNHDA and CDR2 SQIVND come from the germline V gene (reference sequence). This CDR3 is 16 amino acids long. V shed 5 bases and J shed 3 bases, with 17 bases lying between them. The CDR3 protein is CASSSDNNRANQPQHF. The CDR3 region has the DNA TGTGCCAGTAGTTCCGATAACAACAGGGCCAATCAGCCCCAGCATTTT.

The CDR3 here is CASSLITGSETQYF. The CDR3 DNA sequence: TGTGCCAGCAGCTTGATAACAGGGTCAGAGACCCAGTACTTC. V usage is TRBV5-6 and J usage is TRBJ2-5; maybe TRBD1 (6 bases). In germline, CDR1 is SGHDT, CDR2 YYEEEE. CDR3 size: 14 residues. Trimming removed 1 base from V and 4 bases from J, with 11 bases in between.

The chain recombines TRBV3-1 (or the pseudogene TRBV3-2) with TRBJ2-3; 8 nucleotides align to TRBD2. In germline, CDR1 is LGHDT, CDR2 YNNKEL (reference sequence). The CDR3 has 16 amino acids. Trimming took 0 bases from V and 4 from J; bases not matched to a gene: 6. CDR3 in amino acids: CASSQDYGGASDTQYF. DNA of the CDR3: TGTGCCAGCAGCCAAGATTACGGGGGGGCCTCAGATACGCAGTATTTT.

The rearrangement joins TRBV5-4 to TRBJ2-3; maybe TRBD2 (5 bases). V gave up 1 base and J gave up 6 bases, with 9 bases separating them. From germline, CDR1 is SGHNT and CDR2 YYREEE (reference sequence). The CDR3 has 13 residues. This chain's CDR3 is CASSLPRVDTQYF. The CDR3 DNA reads as TGTGCCAGCAGCTTGCCGAGGGTGGATACGCAGTATTTT.

In this sample, this clone turned up once. The chain joins TRBV6-5 to TRBJ1-6, with 9 bases lining up with TRBD1. The germline gives CDR1 MNHEY, CDR2 SVGAGI. V dropped 6 bases and J dropped 5; count of bases not matched to a gene: 5. The CDR3 is 15 amino acids. CDR3 sequence reads: CASRGQGRDNSPLHF. The CDR3 nucleotides read TGTGCCAGCAGGGGACAGGGAAGGGATAATTCACCCCTCCACTTT.

The CDR3 DNA follows: TGTGCCAGTAGTAAGTTTCCGGGACAGGGGGCGAGAGGAACTGAAGCTTTCTTT. The encoded protein is CASSKFPGQGARGTEAFF. V usage is TRBV19 and J usage is TRBJ1-1, with 12 positions matching TRBD1. Per the germline V gene, CDR1 is LNHDA and CDR2 is SQIVND (reference sequence). V dropped 4 bases and J dropped 5; count of bases not matched to a gene: 14. The CDR3 length is 18 residues.

This chain's CDR3 is CASSIAGGGYNEQFF. The CDR3, as DNA: TGTGCCAGTAGTATAGCCGGGGGGGGCTACAATGAGCAGTTCTTC. The chain combines TRBV19 with TRBJ2-1; TRBD2 aligns across 8 bases. The CDR3 sequence is 15 residues long. V shed 1 base, J shed 3 bases, and the junction held 2 bases outside the gene matches. Germline loops: CDR1 LNHDA, CDR2 SQIVND (reference sequence).

The genes are TRBV6-5 and TRBJ1-2; 8 positions match TRBD1. CDR1 MNHEY and CDR2 SVGAGI come from the germline V gene. This CDR3 region has 14 residues. With 6 bases clipped from V and 3 bases from J, the junction kept 6 bases outside the gene matches. The CDR3 region is CASRLGQGDYGYTF. The DNA of the CDR3 is TGTGCCAGCAGACTCGGACAGGGAGACTATGGCTACACCTTC.

The rearrangement joins TRBV5-1 to TRBJ2-1, with D possibly TRBD1 on 5 matching bases. The V gene's germline CDR1 is SGHRS and CDR2 YFSETQ. This CDR3 has 16 amino acids. The V gene lost 1 base and the J gene lost 2 bases, with 13 bases spanning the gap. The CDR3 is CASSLSLGQAYNEQFF. CDR3 nucleotides: TGCGCCAGCAGCTTGTCTCTGGGGCAGGCCTACAATGAGCAGTTCTTC.

This clone appeared a few times. V gene TRBV9 combines with J gene TRBJ2-5; 9 bases are shared with TRBD2. This CDR3 contains 13 residues. V lost 2 bases and J lost 5; bases outside the gene matches: 1. The germline CDR1 and CDR2 sequences are SGDLS and YYNGEE. The CDR3, as DNA: TGTGCCAGCAGCGTCGGACTAGCGGAGACCCAGTACTTC. It translates to CASSVGLAETQYF. The complete variable domain, with remaining parts taken from reference TRBV9 and TRBJ2-5, reads DSGVTQTPKHLITATGQRVTLRCSPRSGDLSVYWYQQSLDQGLQFLIQYYNGEERAKGNILERFSAQQFPDLHSELNLSSLELGDSALYFCASSVGLAETQYFGPGTRLLVL.

This clone turned up a few times. V gene TRBV2 combines with J gene TRBJ2-5, with 16 bases lining up with TRBD2. CDR1 is SNHLY, CDR2 FYNNEI, per germline. This CDR3 comprises 16 residues. Unmatched junction bases numbered 5, after V lost 10 bases and J lost 0 bases. As DNA, the CDR3 is TGTGCCATCACCGGGACTAGCGGGGGGGACCAAGAGACCCAGTACTTC. Translating gives CAITGTSGGDQETQYF.

The chain combines TRBV12-5 with TRBJ2-5; 7 nucleotides agree with TRBD1. Germline V lookup: CDR1 LGHNT, CDR2 FRNRAP. Germline trimming cut 6 bases from V and 4 bases from J; bases unmatched to any gene: 5. The CDR3 is 13 amino acids. CDR3 loop: CASGRQGLETQYF. DNA of the CDR3: TGTGCTAGTGGCCGACAGGGCCTAGAGACCCAGTACTTC.

The J gene is TRBJ2-7, the V gene TRBV12-3 or TRBV12-4; D uncertain. Trimming cost V 5 bases and J 5 bases, with 13 bases left between them. The CDR3 runs 13 residues. CDR3 in DNA: TGTGCCAGCAGTAACCAGGTTGGCCACGAGCAGTACTTC. Translating it yields CASSNQVGHEQYF.

The chain joins TRBV7-3 to TRBJ1-1, with D perhaps TRBD1 (5 bases). The V and J ends lost 5 bases and 5 bases respectively, with 15 bases between them. The length of the CDR3 is 14 residues. The germline CDR1 and CDR2 sequences are SGHTA and FQGTGA. CDR3: CASSLNPTATEAFF. The CDR3 DNA sequence: TGTGCCAGCAGCCTAAACCCGACAGCAACTGAAGCTTTCTTT.

The chain couples TRBV3-1 (or the pseudogene TRBV3-2) to TRBJ2-7, with 8 positions matching TRBD2. The junction had 3 bases not matched to a gene; V was cut back by 2 bases and J by 0 bases. The CDR3 totals 15 residues. CDR1 LGHDT and CDR2 YNNKEL come from the germline V gene (reference sequence). In nucleotides, the CDR3 is TGTGCCAGCAGCCAAATGCTAGCGGGCTCCTACGAGCAGTACTTC. Translated, it gives CASSQMLAGSYEQYF.

The chain employs TRBV7-9 and TRBJ1-6; 7 bases match TRBD1. The trim removed 1 base at V and 7 bases at J, leaving 4 bases unmatched. Germline lookup yields CDR1 SEHNR and CDR2 FQNEAQ (reference sequence). The CDR3 contains 15 residues. The CDR3 nucleotides read TGTGCCAGCAGCTTAGGAGGGGGCGTGAATTCACCCCTCCACTTT. Protein sequence: CASSLGGGVNSPLHF.